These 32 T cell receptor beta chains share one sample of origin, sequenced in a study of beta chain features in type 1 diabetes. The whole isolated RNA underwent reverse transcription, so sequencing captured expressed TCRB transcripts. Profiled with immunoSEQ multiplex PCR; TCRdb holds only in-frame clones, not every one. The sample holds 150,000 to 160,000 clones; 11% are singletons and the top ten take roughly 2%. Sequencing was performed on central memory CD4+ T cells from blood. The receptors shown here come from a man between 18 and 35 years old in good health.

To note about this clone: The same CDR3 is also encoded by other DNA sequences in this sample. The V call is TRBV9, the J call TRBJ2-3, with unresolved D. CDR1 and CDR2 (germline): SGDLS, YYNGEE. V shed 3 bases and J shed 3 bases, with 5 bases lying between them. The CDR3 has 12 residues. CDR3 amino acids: CASSETTDTQYF. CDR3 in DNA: TGTGCCAGCAGCGAGACGACAGATACGCAGTATTTT.

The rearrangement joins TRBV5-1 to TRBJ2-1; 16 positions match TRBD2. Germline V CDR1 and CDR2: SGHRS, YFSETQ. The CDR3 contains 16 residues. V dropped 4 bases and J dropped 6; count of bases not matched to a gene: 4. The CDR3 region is CASSRGTSGRANEQFF. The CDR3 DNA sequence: TGCGCCAGCAGCCGAGGGACTAGCGGGAGGGCCAATGAGCAGTTCTTC.

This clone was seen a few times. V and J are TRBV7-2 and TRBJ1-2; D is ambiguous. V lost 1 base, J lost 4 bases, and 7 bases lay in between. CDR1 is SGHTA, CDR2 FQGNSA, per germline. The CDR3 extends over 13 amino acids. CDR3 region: CASSLGDFYGYTF. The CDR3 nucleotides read TGTGCCAGCAGCTTAGGCGACTTCTATGGCTACACCTTC. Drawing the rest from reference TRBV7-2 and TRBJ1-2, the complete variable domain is GAGVSQSPSNKVTEKGKDVELRCDPISGHTALYWYRQSLGQGLEFLIYFQGNSAPDKSGLPSDRFSAERTGGSVSTLTIQRTQQEDSAVYLCASSLGDFYGYTFGSGTRLTVV.

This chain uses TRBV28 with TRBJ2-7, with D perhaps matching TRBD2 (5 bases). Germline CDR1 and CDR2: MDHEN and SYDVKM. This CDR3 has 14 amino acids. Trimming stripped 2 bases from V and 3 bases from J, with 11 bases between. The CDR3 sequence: CASSLPGSNYEQYF. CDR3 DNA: TGTGCCAGCAGTTTACCGGGAAGTAACTACGAGCAGTACTTC.

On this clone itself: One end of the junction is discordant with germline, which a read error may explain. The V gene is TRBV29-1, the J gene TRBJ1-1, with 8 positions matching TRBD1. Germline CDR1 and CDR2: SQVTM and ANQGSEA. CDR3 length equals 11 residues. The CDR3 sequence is CSVASRDRCLF. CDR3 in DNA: TGCAGCGTTGCTAGCAGGGACAGGTGCCTCTTT.

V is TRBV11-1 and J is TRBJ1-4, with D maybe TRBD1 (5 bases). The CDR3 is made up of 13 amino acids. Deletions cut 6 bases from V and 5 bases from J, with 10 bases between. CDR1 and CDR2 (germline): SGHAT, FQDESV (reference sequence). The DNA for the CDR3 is TGTGCCAGCAGACCGGGACCCAATGAAAAACTGTTTTTT. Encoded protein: CASRPGPNEKLFF.

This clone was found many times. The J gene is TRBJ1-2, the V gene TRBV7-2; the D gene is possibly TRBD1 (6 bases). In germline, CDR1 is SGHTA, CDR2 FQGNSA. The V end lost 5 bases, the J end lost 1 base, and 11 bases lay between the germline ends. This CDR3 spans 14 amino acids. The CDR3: CASSHGTLNYGYTF. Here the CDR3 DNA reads TGTGCCAGCAGCCACGGGACACTTAACTATGGCTACACCTTC.

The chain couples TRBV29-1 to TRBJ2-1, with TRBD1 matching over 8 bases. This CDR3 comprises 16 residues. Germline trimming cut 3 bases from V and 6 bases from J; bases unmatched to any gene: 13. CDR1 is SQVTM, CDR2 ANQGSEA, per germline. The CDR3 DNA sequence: TGCAGCGTTGACCTGTCCCCCAGGGGGCATCTCAATGAGCAGTTCTTC. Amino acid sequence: CSVDLSPRGHLNEQFF.

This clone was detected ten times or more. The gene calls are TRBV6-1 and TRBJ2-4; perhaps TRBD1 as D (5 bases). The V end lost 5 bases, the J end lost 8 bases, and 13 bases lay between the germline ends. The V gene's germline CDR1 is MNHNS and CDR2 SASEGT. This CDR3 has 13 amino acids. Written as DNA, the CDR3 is TGTGCCAGCAGTTCAGGGTTTGAAGACATTCAGTACTTC. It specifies CASSSGFEDIQYF.

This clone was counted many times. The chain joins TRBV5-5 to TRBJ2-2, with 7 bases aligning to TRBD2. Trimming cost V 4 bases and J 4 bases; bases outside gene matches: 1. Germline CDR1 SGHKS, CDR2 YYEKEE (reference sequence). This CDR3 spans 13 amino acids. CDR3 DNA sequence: TGTGCCAGCAGCCCGGGGGGCACCGGGGAGCTGTTTTTT. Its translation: CASSPGGTGELFF.

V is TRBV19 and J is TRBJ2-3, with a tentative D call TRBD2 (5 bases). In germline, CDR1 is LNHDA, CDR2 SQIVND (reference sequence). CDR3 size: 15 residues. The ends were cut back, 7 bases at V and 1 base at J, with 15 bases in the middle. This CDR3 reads CASTYTGMGTDTQYF. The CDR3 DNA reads TGTGCCAGTACCTACACGGGAATGGGCACAGATACGCAGTATTTT.

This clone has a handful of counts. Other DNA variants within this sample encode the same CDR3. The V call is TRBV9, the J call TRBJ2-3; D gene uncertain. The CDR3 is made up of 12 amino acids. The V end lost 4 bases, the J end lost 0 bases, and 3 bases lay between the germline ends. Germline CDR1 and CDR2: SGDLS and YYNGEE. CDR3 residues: CASSPSTDTQYF. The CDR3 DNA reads TGTGCCAGCAGCCCTAGCACAGATACGCAGTATTTT. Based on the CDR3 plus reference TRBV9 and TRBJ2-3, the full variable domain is DSGVTQTPKHLITATGQRVTLRCSPRSGDLSVYWYQQSLDQGLQFLIQYYNGEERAKGNILERFSAQQFPDLHSELNLSSLELGDSALYFCASSPSTDTQYFGPGTRLTVL.

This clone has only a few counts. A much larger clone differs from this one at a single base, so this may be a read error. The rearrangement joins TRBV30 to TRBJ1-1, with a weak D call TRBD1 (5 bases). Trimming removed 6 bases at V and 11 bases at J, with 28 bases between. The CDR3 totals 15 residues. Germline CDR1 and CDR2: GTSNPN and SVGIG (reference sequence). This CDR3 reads CACSRIASGAGKAFF. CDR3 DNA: TGTGCCTGTAGTAGGATCGCAAGTGGGGCAGGGAAGGCTTTCTTT.

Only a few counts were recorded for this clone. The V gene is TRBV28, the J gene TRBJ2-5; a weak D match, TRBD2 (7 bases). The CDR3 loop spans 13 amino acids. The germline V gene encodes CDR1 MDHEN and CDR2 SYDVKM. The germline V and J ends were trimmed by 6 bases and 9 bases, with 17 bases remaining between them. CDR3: CASRGGEVWAQYF. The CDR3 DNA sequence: TGTGCCAGCAGAGGGGGGGAGGTATGGGCCCAGTACTTC.

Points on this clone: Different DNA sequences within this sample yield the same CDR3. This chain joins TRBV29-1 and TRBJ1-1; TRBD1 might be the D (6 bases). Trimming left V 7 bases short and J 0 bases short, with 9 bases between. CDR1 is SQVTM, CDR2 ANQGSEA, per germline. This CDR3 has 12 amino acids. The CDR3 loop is CSAGQLNTEAFF. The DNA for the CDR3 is TGCAGCGCCGGACAGTTGAACACTGAAGCTTTCTTT.

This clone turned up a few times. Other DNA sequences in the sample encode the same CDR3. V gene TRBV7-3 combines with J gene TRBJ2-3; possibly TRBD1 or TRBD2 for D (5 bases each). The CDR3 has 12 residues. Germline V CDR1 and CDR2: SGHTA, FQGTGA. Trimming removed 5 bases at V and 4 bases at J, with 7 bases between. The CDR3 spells CASSLGADTQYF. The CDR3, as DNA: TGTGCCAGCAGCCTGGGGGCAGATACGCAGTATTTT. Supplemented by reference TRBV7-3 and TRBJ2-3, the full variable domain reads GAGVSQTPSNKVTEKGKYVELRCDPISGHTALYWYRQSLGQGPEFLIYFQGTGAADDSGLPNDRFFAVRPEGSVSTLKIQRTERGDSAVYLCASSLGADTQYFGPGTRLTVL.

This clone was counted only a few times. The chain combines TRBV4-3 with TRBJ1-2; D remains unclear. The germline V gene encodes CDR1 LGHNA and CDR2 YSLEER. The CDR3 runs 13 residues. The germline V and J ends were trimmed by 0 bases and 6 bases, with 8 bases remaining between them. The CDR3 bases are TGCGCCAGCAGCCAAGATCCGCGAGATGGCTACACCTTC. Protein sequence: CASSQDPRDGYTF.

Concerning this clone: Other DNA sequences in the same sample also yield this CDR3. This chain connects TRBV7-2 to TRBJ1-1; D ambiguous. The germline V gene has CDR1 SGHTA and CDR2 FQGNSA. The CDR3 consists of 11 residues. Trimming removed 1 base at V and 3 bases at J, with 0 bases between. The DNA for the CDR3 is TGTGCCAGCAGCTTAGACACTGAAGCTTTCTTT. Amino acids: CASSLDTEAFF.

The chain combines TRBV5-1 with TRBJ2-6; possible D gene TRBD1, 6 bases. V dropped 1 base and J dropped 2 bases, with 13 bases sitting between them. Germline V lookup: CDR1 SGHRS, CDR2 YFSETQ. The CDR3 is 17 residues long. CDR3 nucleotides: TGCGCCAGCAGCTTGACAGGGATGGGGGCTGGGGCCAACGTCCTGACTTTC. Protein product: CASSLTGMGAGANVLTF. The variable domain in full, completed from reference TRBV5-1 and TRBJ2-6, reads KAGVTQTPRYLIKTRGQQVTLSCSPISGHRSVSWYQQTPGQGLQFLFEYFSETQRNKGNFPGRFSGRQFSNSRSEMNVSTLELGDSALYLCASSLTGMGAGANVLTFGAGSRLTVL.

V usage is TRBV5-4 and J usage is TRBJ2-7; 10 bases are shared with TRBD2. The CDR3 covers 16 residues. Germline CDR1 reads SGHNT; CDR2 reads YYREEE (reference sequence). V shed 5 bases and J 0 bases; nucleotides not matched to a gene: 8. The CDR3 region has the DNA TGTGCCAGCAGACGGACTAGCGGAGGACTCTCCTACGAGCAGTACTTC. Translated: CASRRTSGGLSYEQYF.

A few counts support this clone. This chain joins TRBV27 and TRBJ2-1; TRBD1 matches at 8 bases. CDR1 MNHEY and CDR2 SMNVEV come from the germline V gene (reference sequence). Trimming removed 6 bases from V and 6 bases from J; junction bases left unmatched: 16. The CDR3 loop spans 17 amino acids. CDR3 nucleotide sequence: TGTGCCAGCAGGGCCACCTCAGGGGGCGCGTTGGGCAATGAGCAGTTCTTC. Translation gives CASRATSGGALGNEQFF.

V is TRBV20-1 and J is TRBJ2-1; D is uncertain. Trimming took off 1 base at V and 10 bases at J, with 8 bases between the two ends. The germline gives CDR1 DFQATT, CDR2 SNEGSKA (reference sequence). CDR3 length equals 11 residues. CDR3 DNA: TGCAGTGCTAGAGGCGCGACGGAGCAGTTCTTC. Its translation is CSARGATEQFF.

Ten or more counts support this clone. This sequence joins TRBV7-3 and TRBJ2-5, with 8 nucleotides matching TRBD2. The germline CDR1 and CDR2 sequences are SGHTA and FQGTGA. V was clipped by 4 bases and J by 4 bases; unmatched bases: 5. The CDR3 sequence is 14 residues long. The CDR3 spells CASSSAGEGETQYF. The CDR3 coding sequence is TGTGCCAGCAGCTCAGCGGGAGAGGGAGAGACCCAGTACTTC.

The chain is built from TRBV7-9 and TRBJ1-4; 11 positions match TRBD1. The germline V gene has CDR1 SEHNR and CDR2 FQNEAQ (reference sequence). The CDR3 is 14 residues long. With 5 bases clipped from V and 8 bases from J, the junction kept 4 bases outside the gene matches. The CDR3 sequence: CASSPGQGDEKLFF. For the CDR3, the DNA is TGTGCCAGCAGCCCGGGACAGGGGGACGAAAAACTGTTTTTT.

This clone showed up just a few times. The CDR3 sequence is CASSLGGTGELFF. CDR3 nucleotide sequence: TGTGCCAGCAGCTTGGGAGGGACCGGGGAGCTGTTTTTT. J is TRBJ2-2 and V is TRBV5-5, with a possible D match to TRBD2 (5 bases). The germline V and J ends were trimmed by 0 bases and 5 bases, with 5 bases remaining between them. This CDR3 has 13 amino acids. Germline V gene sequence: CDR1 SGHKS, CDR2 YYEKEE (reference sequence).

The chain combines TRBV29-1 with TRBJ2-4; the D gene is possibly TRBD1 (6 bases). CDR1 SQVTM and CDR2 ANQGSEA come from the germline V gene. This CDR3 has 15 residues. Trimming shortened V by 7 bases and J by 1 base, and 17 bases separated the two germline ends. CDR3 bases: TGCAGCGCCGACACAGGGACCACCGCCAAAAACATTCAGTACTTC. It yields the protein CSADTGTTAKNIQYF.

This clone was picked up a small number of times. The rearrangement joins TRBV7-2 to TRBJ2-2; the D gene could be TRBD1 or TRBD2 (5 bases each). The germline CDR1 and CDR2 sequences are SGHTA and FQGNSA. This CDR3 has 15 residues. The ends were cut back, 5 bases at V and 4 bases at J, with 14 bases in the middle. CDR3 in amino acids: CASSLKWGSTGELFF. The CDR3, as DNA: TGTGCCAGCAGCCTGAAGTGGGGGAGCACCGGGGAGCTGTTTTTT.

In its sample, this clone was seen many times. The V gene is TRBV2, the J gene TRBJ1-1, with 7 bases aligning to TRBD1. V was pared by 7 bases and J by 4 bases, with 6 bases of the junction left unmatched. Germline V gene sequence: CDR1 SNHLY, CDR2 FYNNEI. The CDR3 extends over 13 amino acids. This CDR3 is CASTIDRVTEAFF. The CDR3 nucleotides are TGTGCCAGCACCATCGACAGGGTCACTGAAGCTTTCTTT.

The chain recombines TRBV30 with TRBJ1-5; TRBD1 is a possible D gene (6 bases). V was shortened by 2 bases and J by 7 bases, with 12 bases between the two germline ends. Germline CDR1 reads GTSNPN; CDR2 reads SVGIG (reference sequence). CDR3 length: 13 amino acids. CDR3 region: CAWSPQGKQPQHF. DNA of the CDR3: TGTGCCTGGAGTCCACAGGGAAAACAGCCCCAGCATTTT.

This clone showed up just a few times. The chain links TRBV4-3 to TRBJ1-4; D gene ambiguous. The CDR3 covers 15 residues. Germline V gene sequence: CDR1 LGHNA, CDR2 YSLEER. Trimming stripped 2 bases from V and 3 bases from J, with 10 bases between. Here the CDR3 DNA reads TGCGCCAGCAGCCAATTCAGTGTCTCTAATGAAAAACTGTTTTTT. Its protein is CASSQFSVSNEKLFF.

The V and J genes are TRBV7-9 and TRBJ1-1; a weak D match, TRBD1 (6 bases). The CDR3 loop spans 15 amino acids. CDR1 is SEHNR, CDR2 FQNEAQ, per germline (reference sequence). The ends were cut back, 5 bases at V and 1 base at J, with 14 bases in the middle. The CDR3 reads CASSHGGQQNTEAFF. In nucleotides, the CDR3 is TGTGCCAGCAGCCACGGCGGACAGCAGAACACTGAAGCTTTCTTT. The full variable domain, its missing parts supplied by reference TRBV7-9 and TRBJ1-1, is DTGVSQNPRHKITKRGQNVTFRCDPISEHNRLYWYRQTLGQGPEFLTYFQNEAQLEKSRLLSDRFSAERPKGSFSTLEIQRTEQGDSAMYLCASSHGGQQNTEAFFGQGTRLTVV.

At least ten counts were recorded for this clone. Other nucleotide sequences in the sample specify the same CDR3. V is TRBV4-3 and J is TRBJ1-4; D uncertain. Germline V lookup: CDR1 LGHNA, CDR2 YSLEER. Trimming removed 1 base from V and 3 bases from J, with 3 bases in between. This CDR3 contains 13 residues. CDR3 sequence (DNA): TGCGCCAGCAGCCAAGGGCCTAATGAAAAACTGTTTTTT. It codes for CASSQGPNEKLFF.